This TCR beta chain was recovered during a study of regulatory T cells in long-lasting Graves disease. Time point described: newly diagnosed GD, antithyroid drugs for less than 3 months. PBMCs provided the RNA from which the TCR library was made. Investigators report Graves' disease was diagnosed under American Thyroid Association guidelines. CDR3-region Arm-PCR and iRepertoire HTBI primers produced the TCR beta libraries. TCRdb redid the calling of the multiplex PCR reads with MiXCR, one entry per CDR3 protein. The sample records about 220,000 distinct CDR3 sequences, about 16% being singletons. The CDR3 is 15 residues long. CDR1 is DFQATT, CDR2 SNEGSKA, per germline (reference sequence). V was clipped by 6 bases and J by 0 bases, with 18 bases between them. This clonotype was recorded many times.

The TCR was taken from a female donor with Graves disease. The J gene is TRBJ2-7, the V gene TRBV20-1; a possible D gene is TRBD2 (5 bases). The sequenced sample was peripheral blood mononuclear cells (PBMCs), obtained at new diagnosis, from a patient treated with antithyroid drugs. CDR3 DNA sequence: TGCAGTGCCCCCAGGCCAGCGGTGAACTCCTACGAGCAGTACTTC. The encoded protein is CSAPRPAVNSYEQYF.